This T cell receptor (beta chain) stems from a study of Ad26.COV2.S vaccination and SARS-CoV-2 variants. In the study overall: Donor was assigned to the Ad26.COV2.S arm of trial COV1001.

Overall study findings and caveats: Placebo and vaccine recipients had non-spike TCR breadth that was similar.

The treatment denotes: around 19 received Ad26.COV2.S at low or high dose, single or two shots; 5 received placebo; per-sample allocation not given. Specimens were obtained on day 63 following the first vaccine or placebo injection. Donation came from an adult in Boston who was aged 18-55 years. SARS-CoV-2 spike from the Wuhan strain was encoded by the vaccine, an Ad26 vector. Generated by immunoSEQ multiplex PCR, the TCRdb table keeps only in-frame clones and is missing some. This table has roughly 450,000 clones, roughly 90% appearing once. Worth noting for this clone: Its antigen is unknown.

This CDR3 is built from 14 residues. With 5 bases removed from V and 0 bases from J, the gap between germline ends came to 8 bases. The germline V gene encodes CDR1 MDHEN and CDR2 SYDVKM. Sequencing used peripheral blood, obtained in a trial of Ad26.COV2.S vaccine versus placebo. V and J are TRBV28 and TRBJ1-3; D might be TRBD1 (5 bases). The clonotype was recovered from a person aged 18-65 years who received the Ad26.COV2.S COVID-19 vaccine or a placebo. This CDR3 reads CASSMTVSGNTIYF. The CDR3 region has the DNA TGTGCCAGCAGTATGACAGTCTCTGGAAACACCATATATTTT.